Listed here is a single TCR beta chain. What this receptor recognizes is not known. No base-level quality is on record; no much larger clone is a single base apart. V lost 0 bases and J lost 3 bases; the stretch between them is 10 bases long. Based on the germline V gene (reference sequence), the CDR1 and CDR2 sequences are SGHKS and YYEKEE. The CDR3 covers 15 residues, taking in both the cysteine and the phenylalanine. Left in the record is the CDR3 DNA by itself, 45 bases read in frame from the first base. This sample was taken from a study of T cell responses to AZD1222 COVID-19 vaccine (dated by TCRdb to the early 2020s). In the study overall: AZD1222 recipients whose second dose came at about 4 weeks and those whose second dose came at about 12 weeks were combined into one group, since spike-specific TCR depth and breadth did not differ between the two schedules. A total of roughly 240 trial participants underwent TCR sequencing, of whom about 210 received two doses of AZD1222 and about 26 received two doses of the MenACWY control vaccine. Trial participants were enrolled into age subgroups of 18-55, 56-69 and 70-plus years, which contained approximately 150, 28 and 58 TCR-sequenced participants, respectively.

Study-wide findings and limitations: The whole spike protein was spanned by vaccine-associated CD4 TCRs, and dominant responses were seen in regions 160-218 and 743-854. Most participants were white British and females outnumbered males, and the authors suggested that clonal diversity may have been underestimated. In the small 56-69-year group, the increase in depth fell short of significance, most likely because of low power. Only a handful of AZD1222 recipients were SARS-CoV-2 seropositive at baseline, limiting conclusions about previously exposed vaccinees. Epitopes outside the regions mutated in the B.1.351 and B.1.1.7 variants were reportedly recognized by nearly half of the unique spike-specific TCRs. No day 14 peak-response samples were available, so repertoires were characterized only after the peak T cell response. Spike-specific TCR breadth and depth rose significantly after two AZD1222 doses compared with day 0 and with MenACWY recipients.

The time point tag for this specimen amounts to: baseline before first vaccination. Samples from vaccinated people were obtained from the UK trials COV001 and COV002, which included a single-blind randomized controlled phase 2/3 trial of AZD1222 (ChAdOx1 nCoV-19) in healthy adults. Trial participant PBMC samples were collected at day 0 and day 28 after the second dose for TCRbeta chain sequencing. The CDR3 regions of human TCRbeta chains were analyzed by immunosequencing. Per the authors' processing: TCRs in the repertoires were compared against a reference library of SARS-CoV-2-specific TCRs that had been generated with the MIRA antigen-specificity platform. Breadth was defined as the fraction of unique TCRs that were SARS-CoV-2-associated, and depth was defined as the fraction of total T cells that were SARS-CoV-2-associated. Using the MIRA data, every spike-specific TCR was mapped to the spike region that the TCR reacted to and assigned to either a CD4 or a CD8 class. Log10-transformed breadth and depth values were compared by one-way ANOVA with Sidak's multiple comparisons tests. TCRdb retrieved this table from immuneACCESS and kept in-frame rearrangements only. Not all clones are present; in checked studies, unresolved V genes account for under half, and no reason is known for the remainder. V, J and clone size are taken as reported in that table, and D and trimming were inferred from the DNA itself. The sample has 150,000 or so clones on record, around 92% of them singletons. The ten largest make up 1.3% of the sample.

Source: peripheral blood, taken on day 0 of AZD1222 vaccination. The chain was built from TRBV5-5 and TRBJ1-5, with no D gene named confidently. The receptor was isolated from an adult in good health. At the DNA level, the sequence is TGTGCCAGCAGCTTGGGAACATTTAACAATCAGCCCCAGCATTTT. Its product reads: CASSLGTFNNQPQHF.